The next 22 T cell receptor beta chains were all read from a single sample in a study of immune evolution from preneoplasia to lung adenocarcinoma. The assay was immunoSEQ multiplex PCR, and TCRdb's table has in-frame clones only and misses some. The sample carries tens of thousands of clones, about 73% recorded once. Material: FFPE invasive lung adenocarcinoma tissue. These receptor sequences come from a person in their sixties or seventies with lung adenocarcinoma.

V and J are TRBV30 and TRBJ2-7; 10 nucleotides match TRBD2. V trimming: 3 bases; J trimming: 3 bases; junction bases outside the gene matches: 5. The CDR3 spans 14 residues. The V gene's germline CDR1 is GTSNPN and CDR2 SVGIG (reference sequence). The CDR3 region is CAWSTGLALYEQYF. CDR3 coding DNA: TGTGCCTGGAGCACGGGACTAGCGCTCTACGAGCAGTACTTC.

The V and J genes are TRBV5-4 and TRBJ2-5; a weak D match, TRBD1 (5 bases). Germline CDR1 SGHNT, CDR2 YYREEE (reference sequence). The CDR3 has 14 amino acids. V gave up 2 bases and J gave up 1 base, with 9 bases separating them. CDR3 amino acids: CASSFTGGQETQYF. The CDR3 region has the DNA TGTGCCAGCAGCTTTACAGGCGGCCAAGAGACCCAGTACTTC.

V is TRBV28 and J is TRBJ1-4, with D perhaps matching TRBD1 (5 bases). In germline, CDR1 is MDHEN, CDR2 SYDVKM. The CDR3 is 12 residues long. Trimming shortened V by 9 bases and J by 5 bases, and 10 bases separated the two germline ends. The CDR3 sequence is CASFRGNEKLFF. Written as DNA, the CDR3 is TGTGCCAGTTTCCGGGGCAATGAAAAACTGTTTTTT.

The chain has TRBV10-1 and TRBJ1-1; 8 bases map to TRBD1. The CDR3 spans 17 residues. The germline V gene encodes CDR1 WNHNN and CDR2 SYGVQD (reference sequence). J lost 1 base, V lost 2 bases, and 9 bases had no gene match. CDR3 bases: TGCGCCAGCAGTGAGATAGACAGGGGTTATTGGAACACTGAAGCTTTCTTT. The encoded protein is CASSEIDRGYWNTEAFF.

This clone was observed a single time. This chain's CDR3 is CASSPRWGVNTEAFF. In nucleotides, the CDR3 is TGTGCCAGCAGCCCCCGGTGGGGCGTGAACACTGAAGCTTTCTTT. This chain joins TRBV9 and TRBJ1-1; tentative D call: TRBD1 (5 bases). The CDR3 has 15 amino acids. The germline V gene encodes CDR1 SGDLS and CDR2 YYNGEE. V was clipped by 4 bases and J by 0 bases, with 13 bases between them.

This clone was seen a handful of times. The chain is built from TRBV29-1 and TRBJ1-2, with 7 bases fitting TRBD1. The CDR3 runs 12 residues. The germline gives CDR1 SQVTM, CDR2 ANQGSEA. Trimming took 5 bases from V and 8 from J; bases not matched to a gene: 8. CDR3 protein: CSVKGAQWGYTF. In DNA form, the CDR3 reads TGCAGCGTTAAGGGGGCTCAGTGGGGCTACACCTTC.

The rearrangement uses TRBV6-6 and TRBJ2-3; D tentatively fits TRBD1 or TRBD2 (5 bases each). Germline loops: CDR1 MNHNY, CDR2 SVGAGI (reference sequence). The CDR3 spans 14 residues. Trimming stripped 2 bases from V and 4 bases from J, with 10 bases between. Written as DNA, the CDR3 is TGTGCCAGCAGTTACAAGGGGAGTGCAGATACGCAGTATTTT. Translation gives CASSYKGSADTQYF.

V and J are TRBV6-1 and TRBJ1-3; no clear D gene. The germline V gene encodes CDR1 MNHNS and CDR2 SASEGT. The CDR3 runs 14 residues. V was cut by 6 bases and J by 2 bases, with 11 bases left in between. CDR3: CASRRGDPGNTIYF. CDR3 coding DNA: TGTGCCAGCAGGCGGGGTGACCCTGGAAACACCATATATTTT.

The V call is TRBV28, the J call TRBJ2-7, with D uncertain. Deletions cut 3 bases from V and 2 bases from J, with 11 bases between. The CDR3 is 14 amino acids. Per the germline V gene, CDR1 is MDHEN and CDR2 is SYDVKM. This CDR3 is CASSFSDGAYEQYF. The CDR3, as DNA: TGTGCCAGCAGTTTCTCGGACGGTGCCTACGAGCAGTACTTC.

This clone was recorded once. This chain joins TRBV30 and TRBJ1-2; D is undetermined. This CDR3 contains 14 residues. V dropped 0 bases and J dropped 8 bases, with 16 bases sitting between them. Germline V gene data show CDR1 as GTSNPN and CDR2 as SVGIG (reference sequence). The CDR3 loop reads CAWSVPIVAGGYTF. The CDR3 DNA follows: TGTGCCTGGAGTGTACCCATAGTGGCGGGCGGCTACACCTTC.

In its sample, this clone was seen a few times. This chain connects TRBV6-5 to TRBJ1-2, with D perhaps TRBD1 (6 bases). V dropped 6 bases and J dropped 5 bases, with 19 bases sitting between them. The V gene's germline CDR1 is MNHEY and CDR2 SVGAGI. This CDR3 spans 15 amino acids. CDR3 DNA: TGTGCCAGCAGCCCTTCCTGGGAAGGGGGATATGGCTACACCTTC. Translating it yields CASSPSWEGGYGYTF.

This CDR3 reads CASSYSGPVKNTEAFF. The CDR3 nucleotides are TGTGCCAGCAGTTATTCCGGCCCGGTCAAGAACACTGAAGCTTTCTTT. The chain has TRBV6-7 and TRBJ1-1; D is unclear. TRBV6-7 is given ORF status, its function remaining uncertain. V lost 3 bases and J 1 base, leaving 15 bases between the germline ends. This CDR3 region has 16 residues.

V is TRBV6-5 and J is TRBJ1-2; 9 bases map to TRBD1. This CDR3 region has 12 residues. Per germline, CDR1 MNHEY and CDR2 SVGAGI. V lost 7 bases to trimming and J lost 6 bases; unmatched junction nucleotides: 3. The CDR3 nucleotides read TGTGCCAGCAATGGACAGGGGCATGGCTACACCTTC. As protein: CASNGQGHGYTF.

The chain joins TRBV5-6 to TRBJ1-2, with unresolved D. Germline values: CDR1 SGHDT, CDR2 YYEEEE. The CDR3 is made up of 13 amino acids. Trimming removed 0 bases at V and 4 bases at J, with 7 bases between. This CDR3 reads CASSLEQSYGYTF. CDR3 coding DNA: TGTGCCAGCAGCTTGGAACAGAGCTATGGCTACACCTTC.

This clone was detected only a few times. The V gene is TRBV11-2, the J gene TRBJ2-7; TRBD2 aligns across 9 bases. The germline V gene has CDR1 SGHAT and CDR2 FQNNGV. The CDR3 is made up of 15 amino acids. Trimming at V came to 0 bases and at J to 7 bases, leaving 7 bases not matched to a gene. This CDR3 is CASSLDSGRDSEQYF. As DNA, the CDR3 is TGTGCCAGCAGCTTAGATAGCGGGAGAGATTCAGAGCAGTACTTC.

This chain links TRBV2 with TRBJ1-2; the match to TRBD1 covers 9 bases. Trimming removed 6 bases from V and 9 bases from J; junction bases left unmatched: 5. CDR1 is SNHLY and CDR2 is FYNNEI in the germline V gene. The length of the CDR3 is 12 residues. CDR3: CASRGTGSRYTF. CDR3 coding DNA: TGTGCCAGCAGGGGGACAGGGTCTCGCTACACCTTC.

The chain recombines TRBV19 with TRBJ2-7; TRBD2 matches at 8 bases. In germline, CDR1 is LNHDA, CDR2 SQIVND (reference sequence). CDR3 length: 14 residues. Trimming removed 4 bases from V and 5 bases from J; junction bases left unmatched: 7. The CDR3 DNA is TGTGCCAGTAGTAACGGGAGGGCAGGCAACGAGCAGTACTTC. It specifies CASSNGRAGNEQYF.

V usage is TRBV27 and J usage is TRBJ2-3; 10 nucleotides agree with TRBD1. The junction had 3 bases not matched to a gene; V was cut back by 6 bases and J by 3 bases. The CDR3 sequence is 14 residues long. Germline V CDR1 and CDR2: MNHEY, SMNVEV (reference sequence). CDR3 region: CASSRQGATDTQYF. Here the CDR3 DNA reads TGTGCCAGCAGCAGACAGGGGGCTACAGATACGCAGTATTTT.

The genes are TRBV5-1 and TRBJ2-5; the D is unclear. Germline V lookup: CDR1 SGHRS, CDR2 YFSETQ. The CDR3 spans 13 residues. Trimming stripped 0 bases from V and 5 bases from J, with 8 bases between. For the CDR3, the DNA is TGCGCCAGCAGCTTGGAAGCCACGGAGACCCAGTACTTC. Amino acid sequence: CASSLEATETQYF.

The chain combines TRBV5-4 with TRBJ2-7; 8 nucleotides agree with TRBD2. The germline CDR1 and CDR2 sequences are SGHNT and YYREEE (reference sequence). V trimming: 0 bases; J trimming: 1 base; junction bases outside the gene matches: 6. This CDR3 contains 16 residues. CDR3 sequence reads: CASSLALGLGSYEQYF. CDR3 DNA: TGTGCCAGCAGCTTGGCCCTGGGACTAGGGTCCTACGAGCAGTACTTC.

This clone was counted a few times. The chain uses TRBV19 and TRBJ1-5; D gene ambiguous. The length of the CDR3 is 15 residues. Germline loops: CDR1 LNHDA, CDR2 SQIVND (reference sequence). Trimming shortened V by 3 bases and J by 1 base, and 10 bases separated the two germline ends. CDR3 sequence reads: CASSIGPGSNQPQHF. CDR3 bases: TGTGCCAGTAGTATCGGCCCAGGCAGCAATCAGCCCCAGCATTTT.

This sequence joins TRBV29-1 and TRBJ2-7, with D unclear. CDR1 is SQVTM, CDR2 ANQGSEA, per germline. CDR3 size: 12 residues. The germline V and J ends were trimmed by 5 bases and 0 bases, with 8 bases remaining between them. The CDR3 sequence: CSVRRSSYEQYF. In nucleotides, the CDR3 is TGCAGCGTTCGGCGGAGCTCCTACGAGCAGTACTTC.